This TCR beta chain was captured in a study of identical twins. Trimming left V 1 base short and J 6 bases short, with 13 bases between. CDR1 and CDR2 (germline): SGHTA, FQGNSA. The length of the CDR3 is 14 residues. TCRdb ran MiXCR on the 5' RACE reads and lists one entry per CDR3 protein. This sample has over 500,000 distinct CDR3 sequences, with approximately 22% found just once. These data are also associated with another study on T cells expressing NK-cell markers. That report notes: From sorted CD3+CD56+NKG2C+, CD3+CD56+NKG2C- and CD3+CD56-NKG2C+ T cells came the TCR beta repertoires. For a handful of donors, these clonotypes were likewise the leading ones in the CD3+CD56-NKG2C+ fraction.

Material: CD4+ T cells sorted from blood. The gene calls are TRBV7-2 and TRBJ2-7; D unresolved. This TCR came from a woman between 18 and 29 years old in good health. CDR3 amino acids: CASSLGSWWAEQYF. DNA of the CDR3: TGTGCCAGCAGCTTAGGTAGCTGGTGGGCCGAGCAGTACTTC. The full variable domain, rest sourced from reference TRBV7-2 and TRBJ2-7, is GAGVSQSPSNKVTEKGKDVELRCDPISGHTALYWYRQSLGQGLEFLIYFQGNSAPDKSGLPSDRFSAERTGGSVSTLTIQRTQQEDSAVYLCASSLGSWWAEQYFGPGTRLTVT.